The clone carrying this TCR beta chain was counted a single time. The target antigen is unknown. The data were produced by immunoSEQ multiplex PCR, yet TCRdb's version contains in-frame clones alone and is incomplete. This sample has some 140,000 clones, with approximately 90% found just once. The data belong to a study of T cell responses to AZD1222 COVID-19 vaccine. General study findings and limits: Reports say nearly half of spike-specific TCRs go after unmutated variant regions. Possibly, clonal diversity was underestimated; donors were largely white British and included more females. Spike-wide coverage was observed for vaccine-associated CD4 TCRs, with dominant responses at 160-218 and 743-854.

The germline gives CDR1 SEHNR, CDR2 FQNEAQ (reference sequence). CDR3 size: 19 residues. Trimming at V came to 5 bases and at J to 3 bases, leaving 17 bases not matched to a gene. V and J are TRBV7-9 and TRBJ2-5; 11 nucleotides align to TRBD2. Sequenced here: peripheral blood, sampled on day 0 of AZD1222 vaccination. The source of this sequence is an adult in good health. The CDR3: CASSPKARKTSGEEETQYF. CDR3 in DNA: TGTGCCAGCAGCCCCAAGGCCCGTAAGACTAGCGGGGAAGAAGAGACCCAGTACTTC. Combining the CDR3 with reference TRBV7-9 and TRBJ2-5 gives the whole variable domain DTGVSQNPRHKITKRGQNVTFRCDPISEHNRLYWYRQTLGQGPEFLTYFQNEAQLEKSRLLSDRFSAERPKGSFSTLEIQRTEQGDSAMYLCASSPKARKTSGEEETQYFGPGTRLLVL.